This T cell receptor beta chain appears in the sequencing data of a study of T-cell reconstitution after alpha-beta-depleted transplantation in children. General observations from the study: It was surviving recipient T cells and thymic progenitors that gave some patients high TCRbeta diversity at day 60.

Trimming took 3 bases from V and 0 from J, leaving 10 bases between them. The length of the CDR3 is 15 residues. On this clonotype: Its antigen remains unidentified.

A library of TCRbeta sequences, prepared with unique molecular identifiers, was generated. TCRdb fed the PCR reads into MiXCR, producing one record per CDR3 protein. Here the sample spans about 16,000 distinct CDR3 sequences, about 8% being singletons. The sequencing used PBMCs, mostly from graft donor cells, collected 60 days after TCRalphabeta/CD19-depleted stem cell transplant. J is TRBJ2-3 and V is TRBV12-3 or TRBV12-4; D gene unclear. The receptor was derived from a boy in the first two years of life who had a stem cell transplant for Wiskott-Aldrich syndrome, so the T cells may come from the graft donor. The CDR3 here is CASSFRRSSTDTQYF. In nucleotides, the CDR3 is TGTGCCAGCAGTTTTCGGCGATCTAGCACAGATACGCAGTATTTT.